Reported below is one TCR beta chain. How the authors handled the data: Reference gene primer amplification in the assay estimated nucleated cell counts. Sequencing was performed with immunoSEQ multiplex PCR; in TCRdb, only in-frame clones are kept and a portion is missing. That table supplies the V and J calls and clone size; D and trimming were determined from the DNA. The sample holds about 190,000 clones, about 77% seen once. This sample stems from a study of blood T cell repertoires in COVID-19. Study-wide background: COVID-19 samples collected from the United States, Italy and Spain covered acute and convalescent phases. The cDNA or gDNA used as material had been derived from T cells, B-cell-depleted T cells, or PBMCs.

This CDR3 comprises 13 residues. Trimming took 4 bases from V and 7 from J, leaving 15 bases between them. The germline V gene encodes CDR1 SGHNT and CDR2 YYREEE (reference sequence). The sequence derives from a woman of 80 years or more with active or convalescent COVID-19. The chain combines TRBV5-4 with TRBJ2-7, with D possibly being TRBD2 (7 bases). The sample consisted of peripheral blood. The CDR3 bases are TGTGCCAGCAGCCGGTGGGAGGGGGAGGAGCAGTACTTC. Residues: CASSRWEGEEQYF.